This T cell receptor beta chain was captured in a study of Graves' ophthalmopathy and Graves' hyperthyroidism. The TCR beta CDR3 regions underwent amplification from RNA transcripts. HTBI primers were used in a first-round RT-PCR, which preceded a second-round multiplex PCR. TCRdb redid the calling of the multiplex PCR reads with MiXCR, one entry per CDR3 protein. The sample includes about 590,000 distinct CDR3 sequences, about 40% of them seen just once. CDR3 size: 18 residues. Trimming at V came to 1 base and at J to 0 bases, leaving 6 bases not matched to a gene. This clonotype was picked up a small number of times.

V gene TRBV12-3 or TRBV12-4 combines with J gene TRBJ2-6; 7 bases align to TRBD2. The sequenced sample consisted of peripheral blood or thyroid tissue (not recorded which). This clonotype was obtained from an adult man with Graves' hyperthyroidism. For the CDR3, the DNA is TGTGCCAGCAGTTTAGTAACGGGGGGTCGCTCTGGGGCCAACGTCCTGACTTTC. It codes for CASSLVTGGRSGANVLTF.